This TCR beta chain derives from a study of blood T cells in healthy people across ages (dated by TCRdb to about 2015). Background for the entire study: In model experiments, template switching captured about one uniquely barcoded TCR beta cDNA molecule for every two T cells. To avoid experimental bias, donors of different ages were distributed randomly across sequencing lanes. Two additional independent replicas of 1 million unique cDNA reads from the same blood draw were analyzed for two donors (one aged 18 to 29 and one aged 80 or older). Age-related changes in TCR beta repertoire diversity were measured in the study by deep sequencing normalized with unique cDNA molecular identifiers. Four age groups were formed from the donors: young (average about 16 years), middle-aged (just under 40), aged (62) and long-lived (more than 75). Results the study describes overall, beyond this receptor: Since profiling was done on bulk unsorted PBMCs, naive and antigen-experienced compartments could not be conclusively compared. A strong correlation was found between observed TCR beta diversity and the percentage of naive T cells measured by flow cytometry. Compared with the aged group, the long-lived group had more naive CD4+ T cells, fewer expanded clones and increased TCR diversity, suggesting age selection. Total diversity estimates from one million sequenced T cells were considered lower bounds and underestimates. Because donor CMV infection status was unknown, age-related changes in expanded clonotypes were potentially confounded. As age increased, observed TCR beta diversity per million T cells dropped in a roughly linear way, and a significant reduction was already evident by age around 41.

Reading the germline V gene gives CDR1 LGHNA and CDR2 YNFKEQ. The CDR3 contains 14 residues, cysteine and phenylalanine counted. The DNA shown is the 42-base CDR3, in frame from base 1. V lost 8 bases and J lost 0 bases; the stretch between them is 11 bases long. The roughly 39 donors, aged about 6 to 90 years, were systemically healthy Caucasian individuals from Russia. Each donor gave roughly 9 milliliters of peripheral blood, drawn into EDTA-treated Vacutainer tubes. Ficoll-Paque density-gradient centrifugation was used to isolate PBMCs, with at least 7 million obtained per sample. Total RNA was extracted from PBMCs with Trizol reagent, with at least 6 micrograms obtained per sample. Naive CD45RAhigh/CD27high T cell percentages were measured by flow cytometry on a PBMC aliquot from every donor. Library method: 5' RACE. Sequencing relied on an Illumina HiSeq 2500. A second roughly 6 to 11 cycle PCR used a sample-barcoded 5' primer and a J-beta primer mix. A template-switch 5' adaptor carrying 12 random nucleotides introduced a unique molecular identifier onto each TCR beta cDNA molecule. Each sample yielded at least 3 million CDR3-containing paired-end reads. First-strand cDNA synthesis was performed from all RNA using the Mint cDNA synthesis kit, with priming by a TRBC-specific oligonucleotide. Following uracil-DNA glycosylase treatment, a first 18-cycle PCR with universal primers M1SS and BC2_uni_R was performed on all cDNA. The study's own analysis went as follows. Normalization of each sample was performed by random selection of 1 million high-quality reads, each carrying a distinct molecular identifier. Instead of being binned into consensus sequences, reads that shared molecular identifiers were thrown out. MiTCR, run with a Q25 quality threshold and the strictest error-elimination algorithm, handled CDR3 identification, clonotype clustering and error correction. A nonparametric unseen species model with Euler transformation was used to estimate a lower bound on total TCR beta diversity. TCRdb took the public reads, trimmed them with fastp at Q25, ran MiXCR for clone calling and kept in-frame beta chains. Under each unique CDR3 protein, matching rows form one entry showing the most common genes and DNA. TCRdb's processing, not the study's, gives the V and J calls here. The sample table holds about a million distinct CDR3 sequences, of which 45% to 60% were seen once. The top ten constitute 20% to 25% of the sample.

To note about this clonotype: Its recognized antigen is unknown. Base qualities are missing; no much larger clone stands one base away.

This TCR derives from a woman aged 55-69 years in good health. The chain uses TRBV4-2 and TRBJ2-1, and possibly TRBD1, on 5 matching bases. Sequencing was carried out using blood. The CDR3: CASPHDSSYNEQFF. In nucleotide form, the sequence is TGTGCCAGCCCACACGACAGCTCCTACAATGAGCAGTTCTTC.